This T cell receptor (beta chain) is drawn from a study of shared clonotypes between healthy human individuals. Study observations and caveats: Sequencing depth was a factor that was expected to affect clonotype sharing among donors.

Germline CDR1 reads MNHEY; CDR2 reads SVGAGI. The CDR3 totals 14 residues. Trimming stripped 2 bases from V and 9 bases from J, with 17 bases between. Healthy HIV-negative adults with no recent acute infections or vaccinations were recruited as donors. Comment on this clone: Antigen specificity is unknown.

This table comes from immunoSEQ multiplex PCR, and its TCRdb copy is limited to in-frame clones, with some not included. The table lists about 520,000 clones, around 73% of them singletons. Input material: PBMCs. This sequence originates from a woman aged 40 to 50 in good health. Some clones in this sample may be carry-over from other donors' samples. V gene TRBV6-5 combines with J gene TRBJ2-7; TRBD2 is a possible D gene (5 bases). The CDR3 sequence: CASSYPASSGGQYF. CDR3 coding DNA: TGTGCCAGCAGTTACCCTGCTTCGTCCGGAGGGCAGTACTTC.